Listed below are T cell receptor beta chains from one sample, sequenced in a study of blood T cell repertoires in COVID-19. TCRdb keeps only in-frame clones here, not all; method: immunoSEQ multiplex PCR. The sample includes 150,000 or so clones, less than 90% of them seen just once. The sample taken for sequencing was PBMCs or T cells enriched from blood (not recorded which). These receptors all come from a woman aged 45-59 years who had recovered from COVID-19. CDR3s include the opening cysteine and the closing phenylalanine or tryptophan.

v_gene: TRBV3-1/TRBV3-2; j_gene: TRBJ1-1; CDR3aa: CASSQDARVTEAFF
v_gene: TRBV3-1/TRBV3-2; j_gene: TRBJ2-1; CDR3aa: CASSQSPSHYNEQFF
v_gene: TRBV5-1; j_gene: TRBJ2-3; CDR3aa: CASSFPGLAGENTDTQYF
v_gene: TRBV29-1; j_gene: TRBJ2-7; CDR3aa: CSVRQGVGYEQYF
v_gene: TRBV9; j_gene: TRBJ2-5; CDR3aa: CASSVEPLAEETQYF
v_gene: TRBV11-3; j_gene: TRBJ1-2; CDR3aa: CASSLGVRGSNYGYTF
v_gene: TRBV6-2/TRBV6-3; j_gene: TRBJ1-6; CDR3aa: CASSRENYNSPLHF
v_gene: TRBV28; j_gene: TRBJ2-1; CDR3aa: CASIGYGTNNEQFF
v_gene: TRBV28; j_gene: TRBJ1-1; CDR3aa: CASSQGDRDTEAFF
v_gene: TRBV28; j_gene: TRBJ1-1; CDR3aa: CASSLQGSAFF
v_gene: TRBV11-3; j_gene: TRBJ2-5; CDR3aa: CASSLGSFRGETQYF
v_gene: TRBV7-3; j_gene: TRBJ1-1; CDR3aa: CASSFRQGTEAFF
v_gene: TRBV4-1; j_gene: TRBJ2-2; CDR3aa: CASSQGWGGGSGTGELFF
v_gene: TRBV4-3; j_gene: TRBJ2-3; CDR3aa: CASSQESRHTDTQYF
v_gene: TRBV5-6; j_gene: TRBJ2-5; CDR3aa: CASSLAGGRETQYF
v_gene: TRBV27; j_gene: TRBJ2-5; CDR3aa: CASLGQGAGETQYF
v_gene: TRBV5-4; j_gene: TRBJ1-2; CDR3aa: CASSRDSNYGYTF
v_gene: TRBV28; j_gene: TRBJ2-7; CDR3aa: CASTPGTPPYEQYF
v_gene: TRBV15; j_gene: TRBJ2-5; CDR3aa: CATSREGTSGAKTQYF
v_gene: TRBV1; j_gene: TRBJ2-6; CDR3aa: CTSSARRLSRANVLTF
v_gene: TRBV28; j_gene: TRBJ2-7; CDR3aa: CASSLLREQYF
v_gene: TRBV6-5; j_gene: TRBJ2-1; CDR3aa: CASSYTFGLAGEQFF
v_gene: TRBV4-1; j_gene: TRBJ1-2; CDR3aa: CASSQGGGRVLGYTF
v_gene: TRBV11-2; j_gene: TRBJ2-3; CDR3aa: CASSLSNTDTQYF
v_gene: TRBV12-3/TRBV12-4; j_gene: TRBJ2-2; CDR3aa: CASGTSNTGELFF
v_gene: TRBV4-2; j_gene: TRBJ2-3; CDR3aa: CASSQEVGLAGVNTQYF
v_gene: TRBV5-4; j_gene: TRBJ2-3; CDR3aa: CASSVYLTPHTDTQYF
v_gene: TRBV5-4; j_gene: TRBJ2-1; CDR3aa: CASSLVDGVNEQFF
v_gene: TRBV4-1; j_gene: TRBJ1-1; CDR3aa: CASGPTQGRVFSEAFF
v_gene: TRBV6-2/TRBV6-3; j_gene: TRBJ2-1; CDR3aa: CASSWGVAEISYNEQFF
v_gene: TRBV27; j_gene: TRBJ1-5; CDR3aa: CASSTLAGRGNQPQHF
v_gene: TRBV13; j_gene: TRBJ2-1; CDR3aa: CASSSPPGQGFRNEQFF
v_gene: TRBV27; j_gene: TRBJ1-1; CDR3aa: CASSAGTPNTEAFF
v_gene: TRBV7-9; j_gene: TRBJ1-1; CDR3aa: CASSLVENTEAFF
v_gene: TRBV23-1; j_gene: TRBJ1-5; CDR3aa: CASSRMRQPQHF
v_gene: TRBV5-6; j_gene: TRBJ1-2; CDR3aa: CASSSDREANYGYTF
v_gene: TRBV28; j_gene: TRBJ1-1; CDR3aa: CASSRTGGSATEAFF
v_gene: TRBV3-1/TRBV3-2; j_gene: TRBJ1-2; CDR3aa: CASSPQDSPPGGGYTF
v_gene: TRBV25-1; j_gene: TRBJ2-1; CDR3aa: CASSEYRGQSNEQFF
v_gene: TRBV11-1; j_gene: TRBJ2-7; CDR3aa: CASSHPLGTSQHEQYF
v_gene: TRBV6-6; j_gene: TRBJ2-4; CDR3aa: CASTTLGQQYF
v_gene: TRBV5-4; j_gene: TRBJ2-1; CDR3aa: CASRGGDEQFF
v_gene: TRBV4-3; j_gene: TRBJ2-1; CDR3aa: CASSARLAGGTDNEQFF
v_gene: TRBV6-5; j_gene: TRBJ1-3; CDR3aa: CASRMSGSGNTIYF
v_gene: TRBV28; j_gene: TRBJ1-2; CDR3aa: CASRSQGADYGYTF
v_gene: TRBV5-5; j_gene: TRBJ1-3; CDR3aa: CASSSNWNTIYF
v_gene: TRBV12-3/TRBV12-4; j_gene: TRBJ2-7; CDR3aa: CASSHSYEQYF
v_gene: TRBV27; j_gene: TRBJ1-2; CDR3aa: CASSDRDSYGYTF
v_gene: TRBV7-9; j_gene: TRBJ2-3; CDR3aa: CASSFNTNTDTQYF
v_gene: TRBV5-4; j_gene: TRBJ2-7; CDR3aa: CASSMVGSGGFVF
v_gene: TRBV11-3; j_gene: TRBJ1-2; CDR3aa: CASSSSFGVNYGYTF
v_gene: TRBV5-6; j_gene: TRBJ1-1; CDR3aa: CASSLRGLSGTEAFF
v_gene: TRBV2; j_gene: TRBJ2-4; CDR3aa: CAGTGVAKNIQYF
v_gene: TRBV3-1/TRBV3-2; j_gene: TRBJ1-5; CDR3aa: CASSQGPGRANQPQHF
v_gene: TRBV18; j_gene: TRBJ2-1; CDR3aa: CASSPPTGFDEQFF